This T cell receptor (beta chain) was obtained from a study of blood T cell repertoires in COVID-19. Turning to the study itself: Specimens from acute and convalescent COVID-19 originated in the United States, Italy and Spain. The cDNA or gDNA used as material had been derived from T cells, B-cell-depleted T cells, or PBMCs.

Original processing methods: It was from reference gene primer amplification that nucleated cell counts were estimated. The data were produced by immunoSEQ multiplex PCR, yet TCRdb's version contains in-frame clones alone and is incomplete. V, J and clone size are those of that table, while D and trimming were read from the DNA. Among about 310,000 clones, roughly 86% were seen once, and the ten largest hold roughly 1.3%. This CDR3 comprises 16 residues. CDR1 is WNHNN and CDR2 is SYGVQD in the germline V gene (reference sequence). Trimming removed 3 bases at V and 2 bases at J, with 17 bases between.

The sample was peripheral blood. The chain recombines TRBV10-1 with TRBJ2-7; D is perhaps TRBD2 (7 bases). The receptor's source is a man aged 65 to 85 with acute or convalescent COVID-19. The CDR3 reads CASSDVGREGAYEQYF. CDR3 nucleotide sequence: TGCGCCAGCAGTGATGTAGGCAGGGAGGGGGCCTACGAGCAGTACTTC.